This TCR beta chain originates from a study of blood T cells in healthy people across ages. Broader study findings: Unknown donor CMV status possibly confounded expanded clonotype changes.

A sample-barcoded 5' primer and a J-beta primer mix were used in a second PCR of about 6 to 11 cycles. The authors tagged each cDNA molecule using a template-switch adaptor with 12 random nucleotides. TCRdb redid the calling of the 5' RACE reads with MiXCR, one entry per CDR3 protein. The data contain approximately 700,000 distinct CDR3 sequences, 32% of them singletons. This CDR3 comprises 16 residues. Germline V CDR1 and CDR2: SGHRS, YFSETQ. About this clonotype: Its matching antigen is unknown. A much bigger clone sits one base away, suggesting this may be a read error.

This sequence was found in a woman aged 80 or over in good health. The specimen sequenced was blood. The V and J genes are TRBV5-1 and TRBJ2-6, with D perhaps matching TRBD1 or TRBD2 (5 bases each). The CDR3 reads CASSPPSFSGASVLTF. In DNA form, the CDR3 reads TGCGCCAGCAGCCCCCCCTCCTTTTCCGGGGCCAGCGTCCTGACTTTC.